A single sample is the source of the 5 T cell receptor beta chains below, sequenced in a study of shared clonotypes between healthy human individuals. The data were produced by immunoSEQ multiplex PCR, yet TCRdb's version contains in-frame clones alone and is incomplete. The data contain about 2.3 million clones, about 90% of them singletons. The sample was naive CD4+ T cells from PBMCs. Stated subset: CD45RA+ positively selected. These receptors were taken from a man younger than 35 in good health. Some clones in this sample may be carry-over from other donors' samples.

The chain couples TRBV7-9 to TRBJ2-3; D possibly corresponds to TRBD1 (6 bases). The CDR3 extends over 15 amino acids. Germline V CDR1 and CDR2: SEHNR, FQNEAQ (reference sequence). V lost 5 bases to trimming and J lost 2 bases, with 14 bases between them. Here the CDR3 reads CASSPWTDITDTQYF. CDR3 in DNA: TGTGCCAGCAGCCCCTGGACAGACATCACAGATACGCAGTATTTT.

This rearrangement joins TRBV30 to TRBJ2-5, with TRBD2 identical over 11 bases. The CDR3 has 14 residues. The J segment lost 4 bases and the V segment lost 2 bases, leaving 3 bases of the junction unmatched. CDR1 and CDR2 (germline): GTSNPN, SVGIG (reference sequence). The DNA of the CDR3 is TGTGCCTGGAGTCGTGGACTAGCGGGAGAGACCCAGTACTTC. Protein: CAWSRGLAGETQYF.

The chain is built from TRBV5-1 and TRBJ1-2; 9 nucleotides agree with TRBD1. This CDR3 is built from 15 residues. The germline V gene encodes CDR1 SGHRS and CDR2 YFSETQ. After removal of 2 bases from V and 4 bases from J, the junction contained 6 bases not matched to a gene. CDR3 in amino acids: CASSLQQGAVYGYTF. The CDR3, as DNA: TGCGCCAGCAGCTTACAACAGGGGGCTGTCTATGGCTACACCTTC. The whole variable domain, remainder taken from reference TRBV5-1 and TRBJ1-2, is KAGVTQTPRYLIKTRGQQVTLSCSPISGHRSVSWYQQTPGQGLQFLFEYFSETQRNKGNFPGRFSGRQFSNSRSEMNVSTLELGDSALYLCASSLQQGAVYGYTFGSGTRLTVV.

This chain uses TRBV11-2 with TRBJ2-7, with D perhaps matching TRBD1 or TRBD2 (5 bases each). V was shortened by 1 base and J by 3 bases, with 7 bases between the two germline ends. CDR3 length equals 13 residues. Germline V CDR1 and CDR2: SGHAT, FQNNGV. The CDR3 here is CASSLAGRYEQYF. The CDR3 coding sequence is TGTGCCAGCAGCTTAGCGGGACGCTACGAGCAGTACTTC.

The chain links TRBV19 to TRBJ1-2; D is unresolved. Germline CDR1 reads LNHDA; CDR2 reads SQIVND (reference sequence). The V end lost 7 bases, the J end lost 3 bases, and 18 bases lay between the germline ends. The CDR3 runs to 15 residues. CDR3: CASNGNDKLDYGYTF. The CDR3 DNA reads TGTGCCAGTAATGGAAATGACAAGTTAGACTATGGCTACACCTTC. The variable domain in full, completed from reference TRBV19 and TRBJ1-2, reads DGGITQSPKYLFRKEGQNVTLSCEQNLNHDAMYWYRQDPGQGLRLIYYSQIVNDFQKGDIAEGYSVSREKKESFPLTVTSAQKNPTAFYLCASNGNDKLDYGYTFGSGTRLTVV.